This T cell receptor beta chain derives from a study of blood T cell repertoires in COVID-19. The length of the CDR3 is 16 residues. Trimming removed 4 bases from V and 4 bases from J; junction bases left unmatched: 8. CDR1 and CDR2 (germline): LGHDT, YNNKEL (reference sequence). Only in-frame clones appear in the TCRdb table, and some are missing; sequencing was by immunoSEQ multiplex PCR. The table includes 120,000 to 150,000 clones, roughly 88% detected once. The chain uses TRBV3-1 (or the pseudogene TRBV3-2) and TRBJ2-5, with 11 bases fitting TRBD1. The sequencing input was peripheral blood. This sequence originates from a woman between 50 and 59 years old in a cohort sampled during active or convalescent COVID-19. CDR3 coding DNA: TGTGCCAGCAGCCTCCGGACAGGGGGCTACCGAGAGACCCAGTACTTC. Its protein product is CASSLRTGGYRETQYF.